The 16 T cell receptor beta chains presented below share a single source sample, sequenced in a study of siplizumab effects on memory and regulatory T cells. Generated by immunoSEQ multiplex PCR, the TCRdb table keeps only in-frame clones and is missing some. The data contain fewer than 70,000 clones, about 87% of them seen just once; the ten biggest clones take up over 1.5%. Input material: Tregs sorted from blood. These receptors were obtained from a human donor in good health.

This clone occurred a few times. This chain joins TRBV7-2 and TRBJ1-1; a weak D match, TRBD1 (5 bases). Germline lookup yields CDR1 SGHTA and CDR2 FQGNSA. Trimming shortened V by 3 bases and J by 10 bases, and 12 bases separated the two germline ends. This CDR3 comprises 12 residues. The CDR3 reads CASSFPGGTAFF. In nucleotides, the CDR3 is TGTGCCAGCAGCTTCCCTGGGGGAACAGCTTTCTTT. The whole variable domain, remainder taken from reference TRBV7-2 and TRBJ1-1, is GAGVSQSPSNKVTEKGKDVELRCDPISGHTALYWYRQSLGQGLEFLIYFQGNSAPDKSGLPSDRFSAERTGGSVSTLTIQRTQQEDSAVYLCASSFPGGTAFFGQGTRLTVV.

This clone was seen once. The chain recombines TRBV11-3 with TRBJ2-3, with 7 bases that match TRBD2. The CDR3 is 14 amino acids. Germline CDR1 and CDR2: SGHNT and YENEEA. The V gene end was trimmed by 3 bases and the J gene end by 2 bases; junction bases not matched to a gene: 2. The CDR3 is CASSLGLLTDTQYF. The CDR3 DNA reads TGTGCCAGCAGCTTGGGACTACTCACAGATACGCAGTATTTT.

V and J are TRBV18 and TRBJ1-1, with 7 nucleotides matching TRBD1. Germline V gene sequence: CDR1 KGHSH, CDR2 LQKENI. The CDR3 consists of 16 residues. V dropped 3 bases and J dropped 1; count of bases not matched to a gene: 8. The CDR3 is CASSPRGGSANTEAFF. Written as DNA, the CDR3 is TGTGCCAGCTCACCTAGAGGGGGCTCTGCGAACACTGAAGCTTTCTTT.

The chain combines TRBV27 with TRBJ1-5; D may be TRBD1 (5 bases). V was clipped by 5 bases and J by 4 bases, with 15 bases between them. This CDR3 contains 15 residues. In germline, CDR1 is MNHEY, CDR2 SMNVEV (reference sequence). The CDR3 spells CASSQAGAENQPQHF. The DNA of the CDR3 is TGTGCCAGCAGTCAAGCTGGGGCGGAAAATCAGCCCCAGCATTTT.

The gene calls are TRBV6-1 and TRBJ2-7, with 11 positions matching TRBD2. Germline V gene lookup returns CDR1 MNHNS and CDR2 SASEGT. The CDR3 spans 14 residues. Trimming took 7 bases from V and 7 from J; bases not matched to a gene: 9. This CDR3 reads CASKFLAGGNEQYF. CDR3 DNA sequence: TGTGCCAGCAAGTTTCTAGCGGGAGGTAATGAGCAGTACTTC.

The gene calls are TRBV28 and TRBJ1-2; maybe TRBD1 (6 bases). Trimming stripped 3 bases from V and 8 bases from J, with 13 bases between. Germline lookup yields CDR1 MDHEN and CDR2 SYDVKM. The CDR3 is 13 amino acids. The CDR3 loop reads CASSFRAGDGYTF. CDR3 sequence (DNA): TGTGCCAGCAGTTTTCGGGCAGGGGACGGCTACACCTTC.

The chain has TRBV5-6 and TRBJ2-7, with D perhaps TRBD1 or TRBD2 (5 bases each). Deletions cut 4 bases from V and 8 bases from J, with 13 bases between. This CDR3 comprises 12 residues. Germline CDR1 is SGHDT and CDR2 is YYEEEE. This CDR3 is CASSARTGQQYF. The CDR3 DNA reads TGTGCCAGCAGCGCGAGGACGGGACAGCAGTACTTC.

Only a few counts were recorded for this clone. This sequence joins TRBV7-9 and TRBJ2-5, with a tentative D call TRBD2 (5 bases). The V end lost 2 bases, the J end lost 2 bases, and 12 bases lay between the germline ends. This CDR3 region has 15 residues. Germline V CDR1 and CDR2: SEHNR, FQNEAQ (reference sequence). The CDR3 nucleotides are TGTGCCAGCAGCTTATTAGGTAGCGAACAAGAGACCCAGTACTTC. Amino acids: CASSLLGSEQETQYF.

The chain combines TRBV6-5 with TRBJ1-5, with D uncertain. V lost 5 bases and J lost 6, with 11 bases in between. Germline V gene data show CDR1 as MNHEY and CDR2 as SVGAGI. The CDR3 has 13 amino acids. The CDR3 sequence is CASSDLGSQPQHF. DNA for the CDR3: TGTGCCAGCAGTGACCTCGGGTCTCAGCCCCAGCATTTT.

The chain has TRBV9 and TRBJ1-2; D gene uncertain. Trimming removed 4 bases from V and 3 bases from J, with 25 bases in between. The CDR3 contains 18 residues. The germline V gene encodes CDR1 SGDLS and CDR2 YYNGEE. CDR3 residues: CASSPYYTLVRTHYGYTF. CDR3 bases: TGTGCCAGCAGCCCCTACTACACCCTGGTAAGGACCCACTATGGCTACACCTTC. Full variable domain (rest looked up from reference TRBV9 and TRBJ1-2): DSGVTQTPKHLITATGQRVTLRCSPRSGDLSVYWYQQSLDQGLQFLIQYYNGEERAKGNILERFSAQQFPDLHSELNLSSLELGDSALYFCASSPYYTLVRTHYGYTFGSGTRLTVV.

The J gene is TRBJ2-1, the V gene TRBV7-3; 12 bases are shared with TRBD2. CDR3 length: 17 residues. Germline V gene lookup returns CDR1 SGHTA and CDR2 FQGTGA. The junction had 4 bases not matched to a gene; V was cut back by 0 bases and J by 4 bases. The CDR3 reads CASSLTPGTSGYNEQFF. The CDR3 DNA sequence: TGTGCCAGCAGCTTAACCCCGGGGACTAGCGGGTACAATGAGCAGTTCTTC.

The chain is built from TRBV12-5 and TRBJ1-2; 9 nucleotides agree with TRBD1. V lost 2 bases, J lost 5 bases, and 18 bases stayed unmatched. Germline lookup yields CDR1 LGHNT and CDR2 FRNRAP. This CDR3 is built from 19 residues. The CDR3 DNA sequence: TGTGCTAGTGGTTTGACCTTCTCCGGGACAGGGCGCCACTCTTATGGCTACACCTTC. Amino acid sequence: CASGLTFSGTGRHSYGYTF.

CDR3 in DNA: TGCGCCAGCAACCGACCACTCGGGTGGACTAGCACCCATGAGCAGTTCTTC. It encodes CASNRPLGWTSTHEQFF. The chain joins TRBV10-1 to TRBJ2-1; TRBD2 matches 8 bases. Per germline, CDR1 WNHNN and CDR2 SYGVQD (reference sequence). Losses at the gene ends were 7 bases for V and 8 bases for J; bases not matched to a gene: 19. This CDR3 has 17 residues.

This chain connects TRBV6-5 to TRBJ1-2; D gene uncertain. The germline V gene has CDR1 MNHEY and CDR2 SVGAGI. The CDR3 covers 13 residues. V lost 6 bases and J 6 bases, leaving 14 bases between the germline ends. CDR3: CASSRPKGHGYTF. The CDR3 coding sequence is TGTGCCAGCAGCCGACCAAAAGGCCATGGCTACACCTTC.

The chain has TRBV5-1 and TRBJ2-1; D could derive from TRBD1 or TRBD2 (5 bases each). The germline V and J ends were trimmed by 1 base and 3 bases, with 14 bases remaining between them. This CDR3 has 16 amino acids. CDR1 and CDR2 from the germline V gene are SGHRS and YFSETQ. The CDR3 DNA sequence: TGCGCCAGCAGCTTGAACTGGGACGAGTTCTACAATGAGCAGTTCTTC. Its protein product is CASSLNWDEFYNEQFF.

The genes are TRBV9 and TRBJ2-1; 12 nucleotides line up with TRBD2. Per germline, CDR1 SGDLS and CDR2 YYNGEE. The CDR3 runs to 20 residues. V was clipped by 4 bases and J by 0 bases; unmatched bases: 14. CDR3 sequence reads: CASSSPGLAGLRSSYNEQFF. CDR3 coding DNA: TGTGCCAGCAGCTCACCGGGACTAGCGGGCCTTAGGAGCTCCTACAATGAGCAGTTCTTC.